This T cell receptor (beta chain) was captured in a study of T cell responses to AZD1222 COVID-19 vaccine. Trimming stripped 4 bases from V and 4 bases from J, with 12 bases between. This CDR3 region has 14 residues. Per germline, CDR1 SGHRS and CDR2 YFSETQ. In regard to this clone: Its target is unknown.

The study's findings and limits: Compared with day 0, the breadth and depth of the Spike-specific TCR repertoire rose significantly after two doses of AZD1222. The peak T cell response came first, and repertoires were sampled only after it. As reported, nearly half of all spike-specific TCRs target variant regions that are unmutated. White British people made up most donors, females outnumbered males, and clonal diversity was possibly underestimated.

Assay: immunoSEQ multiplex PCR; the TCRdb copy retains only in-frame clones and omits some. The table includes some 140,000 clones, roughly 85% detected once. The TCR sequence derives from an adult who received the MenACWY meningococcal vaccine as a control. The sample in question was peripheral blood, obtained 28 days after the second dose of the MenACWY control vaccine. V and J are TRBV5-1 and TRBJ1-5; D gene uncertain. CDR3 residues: CASSIRAKNQPQHF. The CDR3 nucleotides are TGCGCCAGCAGCATCCGGGCCAAAAATCAGCCCCAGCATTTT. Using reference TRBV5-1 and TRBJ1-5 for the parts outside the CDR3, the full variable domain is KAGVTQTPRYLIKTRGQQVTLSCSPISGHRSVSWYQQTPGQGLQFLFEYFSETQRNKGNFPGRFSGRQFSNSRSEMNVSTLELGDSALYLCASSIRAKNQPQHFGDGTRLSIL.